The present entry profiles one T cell receptor beta chain with its context. Germline CDR1 and CDR2: SGHVS and FNYEAQ. This CDR3 is 18 amino acids long. The trim removed 6 bases at V and 5 bases at J, leaving 20 bases unmatched. The sample originates from a study of blood T cell repertoires in COVID-19. The method was immunoSEQ multiplex PCR; TCRdb's version includes in-frame clones alone and lacks a portion of them. The data contain about 50,000 clones, roughly nine tenths of them singletons. This receptor was identified in a human donor in a cohort sampled during active COVID-19. V and J are TRBV7-6 and TRBJ2-5; 8 nucleotides align to TRBD2. Sample: peripheral blood. As DNA, the CDR3 is TGTGCCAGCAGTTTGGAGGGTAGCGGGGCTTCCATGTGGGAGACCCAGTACTTC. The encoded protein is CASSLEGSGASMWETQYF.